These 20 T cell receptor beta chains share one sample of origin, sequenced in a study of identical twins (dated by TCRdb to between 2015 and 2016). Receptors were amplified or captured by 5' RACE. Sequencing was carried out with an Illumina HiSeq 2000. The public sequencing data were trimmed at Q25 with fastp and processed into clonotypes with MiXCR by TCRdb, which kept only in-frame beta chains. Here each entry gathers all rows of one CDR3 protein and keeps the most common genes and DNA. This sample holds around 480,000 distinct CDR3 sequences; 13% to 15% were observed only once. The top ten constitute 0.95% to 1% of the sample. The same sample was also studied in work on yellow fever vaccine responses in identical twins.

Input material: CD4+ T cells sorted from blood. These receptors were obtained from a woman aged 18-29 years in good health.

This clonotype was seen a handful of times. The chain carries TRBV6-2 or TRBV6-3 and TRBJ2-7; 11 positions agree with TRBD2. Germline CDR1 is MNHEY and CDR2 is SVGEGT. The CDR3 length is 14 residues. J lost 6 bases, V lost 7 bases, and 8 bases had no gene match. The CDR3 DNA sequence: TGTGCCAGCACTGAACTAGCGGGAGTCGGCGAGCAGTACTTC. Translating it yields CASTELAGVGEQYF.

This clonotype was counted ten times or more. V gene TRBV12-3 or TRBV12-4 combines with J gene TRBJ2-3; D may be TRBD1 or TRBD2 (6 bases each). Trimming took 5 bases from V and 0 from J, leaving 18 bases between them. The CDR3 has 17 residues. Here the CDR3 DNA reads TGTGCCAGCAGTCATAGCCCCCGGGGGCTCAGCACAGATACGCAGTATTTT. Translated, it gives CASSHSPRGLSTDTQYF.

The chain uses TRBV25-1 and TRBJ2-3; 14 positions match TRBD2. V lost 3 bases and J lost 7; bases outside the gene matches: 6. This CDR3 contains 16 residues. Germline V gives CDR1 MGHDK, CDR2 SYGVNS. Here the CDR3 DNA reads TGTGCCAGCAGTGAGACTAGCGGGAGGGCCGGGCATACGCAGTATTTT. Its protein is CASSETSGRAGHTQYF.

This clonotype was recorded at least ten times. The chain carries TRBV12-3 or TRBV12-4 and TRBJ1-2; no clear D gene. The V and J ends lost 6 bases and 4 bases respectively, with 12 bases between them. This CDR3 region has 13 residues. CDR3 residues: CASSPDPFYGYTF. The CDR3 nucleotides are TGTGCCAGCAGCCCAGACCCGTTCTATGGCTACACCTTC.

The J gene is TRBJ2-2, the V gene TRBV5-5; maybe TRBD2 (5 bases). The CDR3 is made up of 13 amino acids. The germline gives CDR1 SGHKS, CDR2 YYEKEE (reference sequence). Between the trimmed V and J ends, which lost 8 bases and 5 bases, there was a span of 13 bases. CDR3 in DNA: TGTGCCAGGGGCCCGGGGAAGACCGGGGAGCTGTTTTTT. This translates into CARGPGKTGELFF. The whole variable domain, remainder taken from reference TRBV5-5 and TRBJ2-2, is DAGVTQSPTHLIKTRGQQVTLRCSPISGHKSVSWYQQVLGQGPQFIFQYYEKEERGRGNFPDRFSARQFPNYSSELNVNALLLGDSALYLCARGPGKTGELFFGEGSRLTVL.

V is TRBV29-1 and J is TRBJ1-2; D not certain. The CDR3 consists of 11 residues. Germline V gene lookup returns CDR1 SQVTM and CDR2 ANQGSEA. The germline V and J ends were trimmed by 1 base and 5 bases, with 5 bases remaining between them. CDR3 residues: CSVEVRYGYTF. CDR3 nucleotide sequence: TGCAGCGTTGAAGTCCGTTATGGCTACACCTTC.

This chain uses TRBV29-1 with TRBJ1-1; D not resolved. The V end was cut by 6 bases, the J end by 1 base, with 9 bases between. The CDR3 is 12 amino acids. Germline CDR1 reads SQVTM; CDR2 reads ANQGSEA. The chain's CDR3 is CSVPRGNTEAFF. In DNA form, the CDR3 reads TGCAGCGTGCCGCGGGGGAACACTGAAGCTTTCTTT.

The chain employs TRBV20-1 and TRBJ2-7; 10 bases line up with TRBD2. Germline V gives CDR1 DFQATT, CDR2 SNEGSKA (reference sequence). The V segment lost 3 bases and the J segment 4 bases; nucleotides outside the gene matches: 15. The length of the CDR3 is 17 residues. CDR3 sequence (DNA): TGCAGTGCTAGTAGCGCGCTAGCGGGGGACCGCCTTTACGAGCAGTACTTC. This translates into CSASSALAGDRLYEQYF.

The V and J genes are TRBV5-1 and TRBJ1-6, with no clear D. CDR3 length equals 14 residues. The germline V gene has CDR1 SGHRS and CDR2 YFSETQ. V was shortened by 1 base and J by 7 bases, with 9 bases between the two germline ends. The CDR3 DNA sequence: TGCGCCAGCAGCTTGATGGGGATCAATTCACCCCTCCACTTT. The encoded protein is CASSLMGINSPLHF.

This clonotype appeared a few times. DNA for the CDR3: TGCGCCAGCCAGTTAGCGGGAGACGAGCAGTTCTTC. Translating it yields CASQLAGDEQFF. This chain joins TRBV5-1 and TRBJ2-1; 9 nucleotides align to TRBD2. CDR1 is SGHRS, CDR2 YFSETQ, per germline. The CDR3 extends over 12 amino acids. V was clipped by 7 bases and J by 10 bases; unmatched bases: 6.

CDR3 DNA: TGTGCCAGCAGTGAGGGACTAGCGGCCTCCGAGCAGTACTTC. Protein product: CASSEGLAASEQYF. J is TRBJ2-7 and V is TRBV7-3, with TRBD2 identical over 11 bases. V trimming: 6 bases; J trimming: 6 bases; junction bases outside the gene matches: 7. Germline assignment: CDR1 SGHTA and CDR2 FQGTGA. CDR3 length: 14 residues.

This clonotype was observed a handful of times. This rearrangement joins TRBV24-1 to TRBJ2-1; the D gene is possibly TRBD2 (5 bases). V lost 5 bases to trimming and J lost 0 bases, with 16 bases between them. The germline V gene encodes CDR1 KGHDR and CDR2 SFDVKD. CDR3 length equals 17 residues. CDR3 DNA: TGTGCCACCAGTGCCCAAGGAGCGGTTAGCTCCTACAATGAGCAGTTCTTC. The encoded protein is CATSAQGAVSSYNEQFF.

This clonotype was detected only a few times. The chain carries TRBV5-5 and TRBJ1-2; D is undetermined. Trimming pared 2 bases from V and 4 bases from J, leaving 15 bases between. The germline CDR1 and CDR2 sequences are SGHKS and YYEKEE (reference sequence). The CDR3 totals 15 residues. CDR3: CASSFGVSELYGYTF. CDR3 in DNA: TGTGCCAGCAGCTTCGGGGTATCGGAACTCTATGGCTACACCTTC.

The rearrangement joins TRBV27 to TRBJ2-7; the D call may be TRBD1 or TRBD2 (6 bases each). Germline assignment: CDR1 MNHEY and CDR2 SMNVEV (reference sequence). The CDR3 contains 15 residues. Trimming removed 8 bases from V and 6 bases from J, with 23 bases in between. The DNA of the CDR3 is TGTGCCAGCTGGGAGGCAGGGGTTTTTTCCCGCGAGCAGTACTTC. Encoded protein: CASWEAGVFSREQYF.

This clonotype turned up a few times. The rearrangement links TRBV15 to TRBJ2-1; 13 nucleotides align to TRBD2. The germline gives CDR1 LNHNV, CDR2 YYDKDF (reference sequence). V dropped 0 bases and J dropped 9; count of bases not matched to a gene: 8. The CDR3 loop spans 17 amino acids. In nucleotides, the CDR3 is TGTGCCACCAGCAGAGATTGGACTAGCGGGAGTATGGGTGAGCAGTTCTTC. As protein: CATSRDWTSGSMGEQFF.

This clonotype was detected a few times. This chain connects TRBV6-5 to TRBJ2-5; perhaps TRBD1 as D (5 bases). The CDR3 has 14 residues. Germline CDR1 reads MNHEY; CDR2 reads SVGAGI. With 3 bases removed from V and 5 bases from J, the gap between germline ends came to 13 bases. The CDR3: CASSYFEAGETQYF. DNA for the CDR3: TGTGCCAGCAGTTATTTTGAGGCAGGGGAGACCCAGTACTTC.

V usage is TRBV29-1 and J usage is TRBJ2-1; 15 bases map to TRBD2. Looked up from germline, CDR1 is SQVTM and CDR2 is ANQGSEA. This CDR3 region has 18 residues. J was trimmed by 0 bases and V by 3 bases; bases with no gene match: 6. The CDR3 DNA is TGCAGCGTTGAGGGACTAGCGGGGGGCGGCGGCTCCTACAATGAGCAGTTCTTC. This encodes CSVEGLAGGGGSYNEQFF.

The CDR3 reads CASSPTSGEQFF. The CDR3 nucleotides read TGTGCCAGCAGCCCTACCAGCGGGGAGCAGTTCTTC. The rearrangement links TRBV7-6 to TRBJ2-1; D possibly corresponds to TRBD2 (6 bases). Germline CDR1 and CDR2: SGHVS and FNYEAQ. V gave up 5 bases and J gave up 10 bases, with 12 bases separating them. This CDR3 spans 12 amino acids.

V and J are TRBV5-1 and TRBJ2-7, with a tentative D call TRBD1 (6 bases). Looked up from germline, CDR1 is SGHRS and CDR2 is YFSETQ. Trimming removed 5 bases from V and 5 bases from J, with 11 bases in between. The length of the CDR3 is 12 residues. The CDR3 protein is CASSWTANEQYF. The DNA for the CDR3 is TGCGCCAGCAGTTGGACAGCCAACGAGCAGTACTTC. Full variable domain (outside the CDR3, taken from reference TRBV5-1 and TRBJ2-7): KAGVTQTPRYLIKTRGQQVTLSCSPISGHRSVSWYQQTPGQGLQFLFEYFSETQRNKGNFPGRFSGRQFSNSRSEMNVSTLELGDSALYLCASSWTANEQYFGPGTRLTVT.

The V call is TRBV7-9, the J call TRBJ2-5, with a weak D call TRBD1 (6 bases). CDR1 and CDR2 (germline): SEHNR, FQNEAQ (reference sequence). The CDR3 is 14 amino acids. Trimming pared 2 bases from V and 5 bases from J, leaving 12 bases between. The chain's CDR3 is CASSLFGGGETQYF. CDR3 bases: TGTGCCAGCAGCTTATTCGGTGGGGGCGAGACCCAGTACTTC.